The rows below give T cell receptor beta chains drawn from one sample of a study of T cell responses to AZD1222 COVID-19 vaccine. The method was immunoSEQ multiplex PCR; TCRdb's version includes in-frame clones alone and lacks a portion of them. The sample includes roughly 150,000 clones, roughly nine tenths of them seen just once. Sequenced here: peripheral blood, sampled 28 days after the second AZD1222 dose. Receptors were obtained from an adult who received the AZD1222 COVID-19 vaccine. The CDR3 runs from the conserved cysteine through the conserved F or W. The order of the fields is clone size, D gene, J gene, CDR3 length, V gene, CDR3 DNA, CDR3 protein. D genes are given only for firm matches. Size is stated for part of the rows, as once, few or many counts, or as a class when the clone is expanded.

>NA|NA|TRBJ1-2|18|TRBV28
TGTGCCAGCAGTTTATCTGGACCATCTCGGCAGGCCAACTATGGCTACACCTTC
CASSLSGPSRQANYGYTF
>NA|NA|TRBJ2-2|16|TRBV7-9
TGTGCCAGCAGCTTAGGATCGATTCCGGGGACCGGGGAGCTGTTTTTT
CASSLGSIPGTGELFF
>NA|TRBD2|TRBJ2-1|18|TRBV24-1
TGTGCCACCAGTGATTCTAGGGTCCTAGCGGGAAGACACAATGAGCAGTTCTTC
CATSDSRVLAGRHNEQFF
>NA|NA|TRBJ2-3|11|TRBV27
TGTGCCAGCAGTTCCACAGATACGCAGTATTTT
CASSSTDTQYF
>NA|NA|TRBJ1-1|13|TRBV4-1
TGCGCCAGCAGCCCAGGGTTGAACACTGAAGCTTTCTTT
CASSPGLNTEAFF
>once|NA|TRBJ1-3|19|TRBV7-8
TGTGCCAGCAGCTCAGCCTGGCGTAGTCGTGGGGGATCTGGAAACACCATATATTTT
CASSSAWRSRGGSGNTIYF
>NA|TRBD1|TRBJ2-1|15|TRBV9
TGTGCCAGCAGCGTCCGGGACAGGGGATTGGATGAGCAGTTCTTC
CASSVRDRGLDEQFF
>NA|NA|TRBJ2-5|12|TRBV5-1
TGCGCCAGCAGCTTGGTAGGGGACACCCAGTACTTC
CASSLVGDTQYF
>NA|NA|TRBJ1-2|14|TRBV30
TGTGCCTGGAGTAGAAAGGAGGGGCACTATGGCTACACCTTC
CAWSRKEGHYGYTF
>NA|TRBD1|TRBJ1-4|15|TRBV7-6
TGTGCCAGCAGCTTACTCGGGACAGGGAATGAAAAACTGTTTTTT
CASSLLGTGNEKLFF
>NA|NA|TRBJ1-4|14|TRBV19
TGTGCCAGTAGTATTCGTAGGGGACGTGAAAAACTGTTTTTT
CASSIRRGREKLFF
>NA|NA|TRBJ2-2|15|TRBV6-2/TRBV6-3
TGTGCCAGCAGTTACCTGGGACACACCACCGGGGAGCTGTTTTTT
CASSYLGHTTGELFF
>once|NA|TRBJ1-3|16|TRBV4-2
TGTGCCAGCAGCCAAGAAATAGGGGCTACTGGAAACACCATATATTTT
CASSQEIGATGNTIYF
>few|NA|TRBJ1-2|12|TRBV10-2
TGCGCCAGCCAGACAGACTCCTATGGCTACACCTTC
CASQTDSYGYTF
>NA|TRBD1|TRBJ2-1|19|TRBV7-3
TGTGCCAGCAGCTTAAGGGACAGGGGCCACTCATTGACCTACAATGAGCAGTTCTTC
CASSLRDRGHSLTYNEQFF
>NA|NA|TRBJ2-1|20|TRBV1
TGCACCAGCAGCCACCTCTCGGGGACTAGCGCCATTAGCTCCTACAATGAGCAGTTCTTC
CTSSHLSGTSAISSYNEQFF
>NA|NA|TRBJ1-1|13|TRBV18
TGTGCCAGCTCACCAGGTAGGAACACTGAAGCTTTCTTT
CASSPGRNTEAFF
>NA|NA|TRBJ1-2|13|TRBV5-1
TGCGCCAGCAGCTTGGGAGGGGACTATGGCTACACCTTC
CASSLGGDYGYTF
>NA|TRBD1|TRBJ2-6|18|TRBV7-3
TGTGCCAGCAGCGTGGGACAGGGGGAGCTCTCTGGGGCCAACGTCCTGACTTTC
CASSVGQGELSGANVLTF
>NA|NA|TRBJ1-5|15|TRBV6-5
TGTGCCAGCAGTTACACACAGGGCGAAGGACAGCCCCAGCATTTT
CASSYTQGEGQPQHF
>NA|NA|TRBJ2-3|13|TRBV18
TGTGCCAGCTCATCACCAAGCACAGATACGCAGTATTTT
CASSSPSTDTQYF
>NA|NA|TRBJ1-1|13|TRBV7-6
TGTGCCAGCAGCCGGGCGGTGAACACTGAAGCTTTCTTT
CASSRAVNTEAFF
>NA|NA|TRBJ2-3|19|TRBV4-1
TGCGCCAGCAGCCCGAGGACACCTGAGATAGCAAGCGGCACAGATACGCAGTATTTT
CASSPRTPEIASGTDTQYF
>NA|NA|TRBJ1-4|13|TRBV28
TGTGCCAGCAGCCGGGGGCGCGATGAAAAACTGTTTTTT
CASSRGRDEKLFF
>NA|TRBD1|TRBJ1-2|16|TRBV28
TGTGCCAGCAGCCCTCCCGGAGGGACAGTAAACTATGGCTACACCTTC
CASSPPGGTVNYGYTF
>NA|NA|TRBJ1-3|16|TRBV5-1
TGCGCCAGCAGCTTGGCGGGCACCGAAGGTGGAAACACCATATATTTT
CASSLAGTEGGNTIYF
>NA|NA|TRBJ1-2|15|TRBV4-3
TGCGCCAGCAGCCAAGAGTTGGACAGAGGGTATGGCTACACCTTC
CASSQELDRGYGYTF
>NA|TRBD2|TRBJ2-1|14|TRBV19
TGTGCCACTCGGGGAGGGAGCTCCTACAATGAGCAGTTCTTC
CATRGGSSYNEQFF
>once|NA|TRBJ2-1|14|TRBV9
TGTGCCAGCAGCGCACCCGGGATCTACAATGAGCAGTTCTTC
CASSAPGIYNEQFF